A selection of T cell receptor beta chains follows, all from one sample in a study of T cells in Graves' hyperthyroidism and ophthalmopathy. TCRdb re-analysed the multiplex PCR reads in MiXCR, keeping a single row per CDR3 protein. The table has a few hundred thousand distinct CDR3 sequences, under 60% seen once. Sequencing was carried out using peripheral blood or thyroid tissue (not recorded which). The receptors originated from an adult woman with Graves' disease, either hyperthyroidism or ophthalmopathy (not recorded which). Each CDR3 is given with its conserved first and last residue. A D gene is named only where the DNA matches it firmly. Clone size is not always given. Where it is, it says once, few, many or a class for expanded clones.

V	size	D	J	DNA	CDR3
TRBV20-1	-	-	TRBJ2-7	TGCAGTGCTAGCACCGGGACCGACTCCTACGAGCAGTACTTC	CSASTGTDSYEQYF
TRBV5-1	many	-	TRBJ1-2	TGCGCCAGCAGCGGGATGAGCGCCGGGCCCCTTTATGGCTACACCTTC	CASSGMSAGPLYGYTF
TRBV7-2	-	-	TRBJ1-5	TGTGCCAGCAGCTTAGCTTTGGGCCTCAATCAGCCCCAGCATTTT	CASSLALGLNQPQHF
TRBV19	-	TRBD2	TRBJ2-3	TGTGCCAGTAGTAGAGAGAGAAGCGGGAGGGTGGCAGATACGCAGTATTTT	CASSRERSGRVADTQYF
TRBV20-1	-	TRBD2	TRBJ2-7	TGCAGTGCTGTTAGCGGGGGGAACGAGCAGTACTTC	CSAVSGGNEQYF
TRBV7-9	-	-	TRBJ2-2	TGTGCCAGCAGCTTAACCTCCGGTGGAAACACCGGGGAGCTGTTTTTT	CASSLTSGGNTGELFF
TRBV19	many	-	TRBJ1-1	TGTGCCAGTAGGATACACCAGGGAGTTCTGGCTGAAGCTTTCTTT	CASRIHQGVLAEAFF
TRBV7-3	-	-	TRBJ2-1	TGTGCCAGCAGCTTAGATGGAACACGTGAGCAGTTCTTC	CASSLDGTREQFF
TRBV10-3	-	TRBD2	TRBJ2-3	TGTGCCATCAGTGAGTCGAGTTCTAGCGGGAGTGAAGATACGCAGTATTTT	CAISESSSSGSEDTQYF
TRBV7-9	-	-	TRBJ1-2	TGTGCCAGCAGCTCAGGGACCGGGATATCCAACTATGGCTACACCTTC	CASSSGTGISNYGYTF
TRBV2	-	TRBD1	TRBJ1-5	TGTGCCAGCAGGAGGGACAGGGAGGGCGCAGAGACCCAGCATTTT	CASRRDREGAETQHF